The T cell receptor beta chain described here comes from a study of vaccination and CD4 T cells after COVID-19. Stated treatment: approximately 11-day PBMC culture with coronavirus spike peptide pools or control peptides (ViraFEST assay). With fresh IL-2 medium, half the medium was replaced on days 3 and 7. Once obtained from cultured CD4+ T cells, the DNA was sequenced using the Oncomine TCR Beta short-read assay. From the PCR reads, TCRdb called clonotypes with MiXCR, one entry per CDR3 protein. The profile shows about 11,000 distinct CDR3 sequences, 29% of them singletons. Points on this clonotype: Its specificity is unknown.

The origin of this receptor is a human donor with COVID-19. The material sequenced was cultured CD4+ T cells from blood.

CDR3 region: CASSNTGTGTVGANVLTF. The CDR3 coding sequence is TGTGCCAGCAGTAACACCGGGACAGGGACTGTTGGGGCCAACGTCCTGACTTTC. The J gene is TRBJ2-6, the V gene TRBV6-2 or TRBV6-3, with 9 bases matching TRBD1. Trimming took 5 bases from V and 3 from J; bases not matched to a gene: 11. The CDR3 length is 18 residues. From germline, CDR1 is MNHEY and CDR2 SVGEGT.